This T cell receptor beta chain derives from a study of T cell clonotyping in hematopoietic cell transplantation. Study at large: Recipient samples before transplant were obtained post-cytoreduction. Points from the study as a whole: Few recipient clonotypes overlapped donors; over 97% were de novo at given depth. Pathologically expanded recipient clonotypes increased progressively from day 30 to day 180 as diversity fell.

As to time point: recipient sample about 28 days before transplant, after cytoreduction. Blood collection times were about day -28 and days 30, 100, 180 posttransplant. The length of the CDR3 is 15 residues. V was clipped by 5 bases and J by 6 bases; unmatched bases: 8. CDR1 is SGHDN and CDR2 is FVKESK in the germline V gene. Clones were read by immunoSEQ multiplex PCR, and TCRdb kept only the in-frame ones, dropping some. The table includes 45,000 or so clones, approximately 82% detected once. Of note for this clone: As yet, its antigen is unknown.

This TCR came from a man aged 60 to 69 with myelodysplastic syndrome. Some clones in this sample may be carry-over from other donors' samples. V usage is TRBV14 and J usage is TRBJ2-7, with 12 bases identical to TRBD1. Source: peripheral blood mononuclear cells, taken before stem cell transplant. In nucleotides, the CDR3 is TGTGCCAGCAGCGCCGGGGGGACAGGGGGCCTCGAGCAGTACTTC. Its translation is CASSAGGTGGLEQYF.